What follows are 3 T cell receptor beta chains derived from one specimen sequenced in a study of blood T cell repertoires in COVID-19. Only in-frame clones appear in the TCRdb table, and some are missing; sequencing was by immunoSEQ multiplex PCR. The data show some 110,000 clones, with 90% seen just once and 1.8% held by the top ten. Source material: peripheral blood. The origin of the receptors is a human donor with active COVID-19. The donor label of this sample is uncertain.

The rearrangement links TRBV6-5 to TRBJ1-3; perhaps TRBD1 as D (5 bases). Germline V gene sequence: CDR1 MNHEY, CDR2 SVGAGI. V was cut by 4 bases and J by 0 bases, with 7 bases left in between. The CDR3 spans 14 residues. CDR3 amino acids: CASSSGHSGNTIYF. Here the CDR3 DNA reads TGTGCCAGCAGTTCAGGGCACTCTGGAAACACCATATATTTT.

J is TRBJ1-3 and V is TRBV6-5; D is undetermined. Trimming cost V 2 bases and J 4 bases, with 12 bases left between them. The germline CDR1 and CDR2 sequences are MNHEY and SVGAGI. CDR3 length equals 15 residues. In nucleotides, the CDR3 is TGTGCCAGCAGTTACAATCCCTCCGGGGGAAACACCATATATTTT. Protein product: CASSYNPSGGNTIYF.

V is TRBV6-1 and J is TRBJ2-1; 9 bases are shared with TRBD1. This CDR3 is 15 amino acids long. CDR1 is MNHNS and CDR2 is SASEGT in the germline V gene. The ends lost 3 bases at V and 9 bases at J; junction bases unmatched: 9. CDR3 sequence reads: CASSEAGTGFPEQFF. DNA for the CDR3: TGTGCCAGCAGTGAGGCCGGGACAGGGTTCCCTGAGCAGTTCTTC.